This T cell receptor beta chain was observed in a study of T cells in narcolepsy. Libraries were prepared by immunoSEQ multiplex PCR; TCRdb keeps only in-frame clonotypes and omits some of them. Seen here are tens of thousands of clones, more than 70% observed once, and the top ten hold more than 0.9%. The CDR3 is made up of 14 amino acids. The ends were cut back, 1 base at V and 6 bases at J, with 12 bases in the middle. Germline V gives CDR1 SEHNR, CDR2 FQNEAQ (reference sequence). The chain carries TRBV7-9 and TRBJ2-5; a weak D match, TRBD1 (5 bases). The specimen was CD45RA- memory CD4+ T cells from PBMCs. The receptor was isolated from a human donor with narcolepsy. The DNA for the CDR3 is TGTGCCAGCAGCTTAGATATCCAGGGAAAGACCCAGTACTTC. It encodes CASSLDIQGKTQYF.